Sequencing of this T cell receptor (beta chain) was carried out in a study of cytomegalovirus exposure and HLA in healthy donors listed by TCRdb under 2017. Regarding the study in general: According to a later analysis, one platform produced both the 120 validation repertoires and the 620 or so repertoires of the first cohort. To predict cytomegalovirus infection status, the study combined high-throughput TCR immunosequencing, statistical association of individual TCRs with disease status, and machine learning. The study aimed to test whether cataloging public T cell receptors could reveal signatures of past pathogen exposure. Besides the first cohort of approximately 670 subjects, a separate validation cohort made up of some 110 different subjects was used. The research as a whole found: According to the authors, the approach could potentially be generalized to other disease states and immunological phenotypes. A later analysis found that TCRs clustered in the first cohort also tended to co-occur in the roughly 120 validation repertoires, with approximately 93% of cluster scores above 0. A later analysis had no HLA typing for the validation cohort, so co-occurrence there was scored across all 130 or so repertoires. The classifier was reported to diagnose cytomegalovirus status with high specificity and sensitivity in both the original and validation cohorts. A few of the identified cytomegalovirus-associated TCR beta chains were confirmed in vitro to be specific for cytomegalovirus antigens. Across donors, most TCR sequences were observed very rarely, whereas some public TCRs were present in many individuals. The study gave a list of over 150 TCR beta chains associated with cytomegalovirus.

With respect to this clone: Its target antigen remains unknown. No clone much larger than this one lies a single base away; base qualities are absent.

The junction shows trimming of 6 bases on V and 6 bases on J, and the gene matches do not reach 4 bases of it. From cysteine to phenylalanine, the CDR3 is 12 amino acids long. Only CDR3 DNA is held: 36 bases, read in frame from base 1. The germline V gene sets CDR1 to SGHTA and CDR2 to FQGTGA. Library preparation used the immunoSEQ multiplex PCR assay. As for the original processing: A statistical classification framework was built to diagnose cytomegalovirus status from the catalog of TCR beta chain sequences. This is the immuneACCESS table as TCRdb keeps it, with only in-frame sequences that have V and J called. A part of the clones is gone; compared with another copy, unresolved V genes explain less than half, and the rest is unexplained. The V and J calls and clone size are taken from that table; D and trimming were inferred from the DNA. This sample gives 150,000 to 180,000 clones in total; approximately 86% of them show up just once. The ten top clones hold approximately 20% of the sample.

Separate from the approximately 700-subject first cohort, the validation cohort of roughly 130 subjects was the group to which the donors belonged. The chain links TRBV7-3 with TRBJ2-7, with 8 bases in between that match TRBD1. The clonotype comes from a young man in good health and CMV-seropositive. Sequencing input: PBMCs. The sequenced DNA is TGTGCCAGCAGTCCTACAGGGGGCGAGCAGTACTTC. This gives the protein CASSPTGGEQYF.